One sample yielded the 22 T cell receptor beta chains listed below, sequenced in a study of blood T cells in healthy people across ages. Alongside a J-beta primer mix, a sample-barcoded 5' primer served in a second PCR lasting about 7 to 12 cycles. TCRdb re-called the 5' RACE reads through MiXCR, storing one row per CDR3 protein. The sample holds roughly 1.5 million distinct CDR3 sequences, approximately 43% seen once. Material: blood. The receptors stem from a young woman in good health.

The chain recombines TRBV5-1 with TRBJ2-3; D gene uncertain. Germline-derived CDR1 and CDR2 are SGHRS and YFSETQ. Trimming removed 4 bases from V and 3 bases from J, with 12 bases in between. The CDR3 spans 14 residues. The CDR3 loop is CASSPVDGTDTQYF. The DNA of the CDR3 is TGCGCCAGCAGCCCAGTGGATGGGACAGATACGCAGTATTTT. Filled out from reference TRBV5-1 and TRBJ2-3, the complete variable domain reads KAGVTQTPRYLIKTRGQQVTLSCSPISGHRSVSWYQQTPGQGLQFLFEYFSETQRNKGNFPGRFSGRQFSNSRSEMNVSTLELGDSALYLCASSPVDGTDTQYFGPGTRLTVL.

The chain uses TRBV5-1 and TRBJ1-1, with unresolved D. CDR1 and CDR2 (germline): SGHRS, YFSETQ. The CDR3 runs to 13 residues. Deletions cut 4 bases from V and 1 base from J, with 8 bases between. CDR3 protein: CASSKDPNTEAFF. The CDR3, as DNA: TGCGCCAGCAGCAAGGACCCGAACACTGAAGCTTTCTTT.

In its sample, this clonotype was seen many times. V and J are TRBV4-2 and TRBJ2-1; weak D call: TRBD2 (6 bases). The CDR3 runs to 17 residues. V dropped 3 bases and J dropped 0 bases, with 15 bases sitting between them. Germline loops: CDR1 LGHNA, CDR2 YNFKEQ. This CDR3 reads CASSHLGGGSSYNEQFF. The DNA of the CDR3 is TGTGCCAGCAGCCACCTTGGTGGGGGGAGCTCCTACAATGAGCAGTTCTTC.

This clonotype was picked up a small number of times. The V gene is TRBV4-3, the J gene TRBJ1-2, with D uncertain. This CDR3 region has 16 residues. Germline V gives CDR1 LGHNA, CDR2 YSLEER. V lost 0 bases and J lost 5, with 16 bases in between. In DNA form, the CDR3 reads TGCGCCAGCAGCCAAGATTACAAATCTGGGCTGTATGGCTACACCTTC. Translation: CASSQDYKSGLYGYTF.

The rearrangement joins TRBV29-1 to TRBJ2-3; the D gene is possibly TRBD1 (6 bases). The CDR3 loop spans 13 amino acids. The germline gives CDR1 SQVTM, CDR2 ANQGSEA. The CDR3 reads CGLPRQDTDTQYF. The CDR3 nucleotides read TGCGGCCTTCCCAGACAGGACACAGATACGCAGTATTTT.

The sample holds a few counts of this clonotype. This chain links TRBV28 with TRBJ2-7; D remains unclear. The V gene's germline CDR1 is MDHEN and CDR2 SYDVKM. Trimming took 5 bases from V and 1 from J, leaving 18 bases between them. The CDR3 loop spans 16 amino acids. The CDR3 here is CASSGREVFGSYEQYF. The CDR3 nucleotides read TGTGCCAGCAGTGGAAGGGAAGTATTCGGGTCCTACGAGCAGTACTTC. The whole variable domain, filled in from reference TRBV28 and TRBJ2-7, reads DVKVTQSSRYLVKRTGEKVFLECVQDMDHENMFWYRQDPGLGLRLIYFSYDVKMKEKGDIPEGYSVSREKKERFSLILESASTNQTSMYLCASSGREVFGSYEQYFGPGTRLTVT.

In this sample, this clonotype turned up a few times. The rearrangement links TRBV5-6 to TRBJ1-1; 7 positions agree with TRBD1. The CDR3 consists of 17 residues. The junction had 11 bases not matched to a gene; V was cut back by 2 bases and J by 1 base. The V gene's germline CDR1 is SGHDT and CDR2 YYEEEE. In DNA form, the CDR3 reads TGTGCCAGCAGCTTTGGACAGGAACTGGTTAAGAACACTGAAGCTTTCTTT. Protein sequence: CASSFGQELVKNTEAFF.

The chain employs TRBV5-5 and TRBJ1-2, with D maybe TRBD1 (5 bases). The CDR3 is 14 amino acids. Germline CDR1 reads SGHKS; CDR2 reads YYEKEE (reference sequence). V was shortened by 0 bases and J by 4 bases, with 10 bases between the two germline ends. CDR3 DNA sequence: TGTGCCAGCAGCTTGGGACAGATAAGCTATGGCTACACCTTC. Translated, it gives CASSLGQISYGYTF.

CDR3 region: CASRADTYRGGYTF. CDR3 nucleotide sequence: TGTGCCAGCAGAGCGGACACCTATCGGGGCGGCTACACCTTC. The rearrangement uses TRBV7-9 and TRBJ1-2, with a tentative D call TRBD1 (5 bases). V was pared by 6 bases and J by 8 bases, with 19 bases between. Germline V gene data show CDR1 as SEHNR and CDR2 as FQNEAQ (reference sequence). The CDR3 length is 14 residues.

The sample holds a few counts of this clonotype. The chain has TRBV10-3 and TRBJ2-7; unclear D gene. Germline V gene lookup returns CDR1 ENHRY and CDR2 SYGVKD. There are 12 residues in the CDR3. V lost 6 bases and J lost 0, with 6 bases in between. The CDR3 region has the DNA TGTGCCATCAGCTACAGCTCCTACGAGCAGTACTTC. It yields the protein CAISYSSYEQYF.

This clonotype was picked up a small number of times. V and J are TRBV4-3 and TRBJ2-7; D unresolved. The V gene's germline CDR1 is LGHNA and CDR2 YSLEER. This CDR3 contains 14 residues. V lost 0 bases and J 2 bases, leaving 8 bases between the germline ends. CDR3 sequence: CASSQEAGTYEQYF. CDR3 nucleotide sequence: TGCGCCAGCAGCCAAGAGGCAGGAACCTACGAGCAGTACTTC.

The rearrangement joins TRBV27 to TRBJ2-7, with 9 nucleotides matching TRBD1. The CDR3 runs to 15 residues. Unmatched junction bases numbered 6, after V lost 4 bases and J lost 2 bases. The germline V gene encodes CDR1 MNHEY and CDR2 SMNVEV (reference sequence). CDR3 sequence reads: CASSWTGDTTYEQYF. For the CDR3, the DNA is TGTGCCAGCAGTTGGACAGGGGACACCACCTACGAGCAGTACTTC.

CDR3 residues: CSVGRGVAHYEQYF. DNA for the CDR3: TGCAGCGTTGGTCGGGGGGTGGCCCACTACGAGCAGTACTTC. The chain has TRBV29-1 and TRBJ2-5, with 7 bases aligning to TRBD2. The DNA matches TRBJ2-7 better at its end, which makes the J call doubtful. Germline assignment: CDR1 SQVTM and CDR2 ANQGSEA. This CDR3 is built from 14 residues.

This clonotype was observed a handful of times. The chain combines TRBV2 with TRBJ2-1, with a tentative D call TRBD2 (5 bases). In germline, CDR1 is SNHLY, CDR2 FYNNEI. The CDR3 spans 16 residues. V lost 3 bases to trimming and J lost 3 bases, with 15 bases between them. The CDR3: CASSDNLRALYNEQFF. The CDR3, as DNA: TGTGCCAGCAGTGATAATTTGCGGGCGCTCTACAATGAGCAGTTCTTC.

This clonotype has more than one count but fewer than ten. The chain carries TRBV7-9 and TRBJ2-1; TRBD1 agrees at 9 bases. CDR3 length: 16 residues. The junction had 10 bases not matched to a gene; V was cut back by 5 bases and J by 5 bases. Germline V CDR1 and CDR2: SEHNR, FQNEAQ (reference sequence). The DNA of the CDR3 is TGTGCCAGCAGCCCCCAACCGGGACAGGGCAACAATGAGCAGTTCTTC. Protein product: CASSPQPGQGNNEQFF. Supplemented by reference TRBV7-9 and TRBJ2-1, the full variable domain reads DTGVSQNPRHKITKRGQNVTFRCDPISEHNRLYWYRQTLGQGPEFLTYFQNEAQLEKSRLLSDRFSAERPKGSFSTLEIQRTEQGDSAMYLCASSPQPGQGNNEQFFGPGTRLTVL.

Only a few counts were recorded for this clonotype. The chain carries TRBV7-9 and TRBJ1-3, with 7 bases matching TRBD1. V shed 4 bases, J shed 4 bases, and the junction held 10 bases outside the gene matches. CDR3 length: 16 residues. Per the germline V gene, CDR1 is SEHNR and CDR2 is FQNEAQ (reference sequence). The CDR3 nucleotides read TGTGCCAGCAGCTACAAGGACAGGACCTTCGGAAACACCATATATTTT. Protein sequence: CASSYKDRTFGNTIYF.

The sample holds a few counts of this clonotype. The chain links TRBV19 to TRBJ2-1, with 7 bases that match TRBD1. The V gene's germline CDR1 is LNHDA and CDR2 SQIVND (reference sequence). V was pared by 4 bases and J by 0 bases, with 9 bases of the junction left unmatched. CDR3 length: 17 amino acids. DNA of the CDR3: TGTGCCAGTAGTAATTCGGTACAGGGGAGCTCCTACAATGAGCAGTTCTTC. Translating it yields CASSNSVQGSSYNEQFF.

This clonotype was picked up a small number of times. The CDR3, as DNA: TGCGCCAGCAGCTATCGGACAGGGGGAGAGCAGTACTTC. This encodes CASSYRTGGEQYF. This rearrangement joins TRBV5-1 to TRBJ2-5, with TRBD1 matching over 10 bases. This CDR3 has 13 amino acids. Germline trimming cut 3 bases from V and 11 bases from J; bases unmatched to any gene: 7. The germline V gene encodes CDR1 SGHRS and CDR2 YFSETQ.

This clonotype has only a few counts. This rearrangement joins TRBV28 to TRBJ2-3, with a possible D match to TRBD2 (7 bases). Germline V gives CDR1 MDHEN, CDR2 SYDVKM. CDR3 length equals 16 residues. Trimming removed 6 bases at V and 4 bases at J, with 20 bases between. The CDR3 nucleotides read TGTGCCAGCAGGGGGGCTGCGGGAGCTTCCGCAGATACGCAGTATTTT. This codes for CASRGAAGASADTQYF. Full variable domain (missing parts from reference TRBV28 and TRBJ2-3): DVKVTQSSRYLVKRTGEKVFLECVQDMDHENMFWYRQDPGLGLRLIYFSYDVKMKEKGDIPEGYSVSREKKERFSLILESASTNQTSMYLCASRGAAGASADTQYFGPGTRLTVL.

This clonotype was observed a single time. One junction end disagrees with the germline gene, perhaps due to a read error. The CDR3 here is CASSLFRQGKNEQYF. The CDR3 DNA follows: TGCGCCAGCAGTTTGTTTAGACAGGGGAAAAACGAGCAGTACTTC. V usage is TRBV28 and J usage is TRBJ2-7; 8 nucleotides align to TRBD1. The germline CDR1 and CDR2 sequences are MDHEN and SYDVKM. There are 15 residues in the CDR3.

The CDR3 DNA sequence: TGTGCCAGCAGCTTGGTGAACTATAACAATGAGCAGTTCTTC. This sequence encodes CASSLVNYNNEQFF. This chain uses TRBV5-6 with TRBJ2-1, with D unclear. With 0 bases removed from V and 5 bases from J, the gap between germline ends came to 9 bases. This CDR3 is built from 14 residues. Germline V CDR1 and CDR2: SGHDT, YYEEEE. Drawing the rest from reference TRBV5-6 and TRBJ2-1, the complete variable domain is DAGVTQSPTHLIKTRGQQVTLRCSPKSGHDTVSWYQQALGQGPQFIFQYYEEEERQRGNFPDRFSGHQFPNYSSELNVNALLLGDSALYLCASSLVNYNNEQFFGPGTRLTVL.

This clonotype has a handful of counts. V gene TRBV27 combines with J gene TRBJ2-7, with a possible D match to TRBD1 (6 bases). The CDR3 length is 14 residues. The ends were cut back, 6 bases at V and 1 base at J, with 13 bases in the middle. From germline, CDR1 is MNHEY and CDR2 SMNVEV (reference sequence). CDR3 bases: TGTGCCAGCAGGCTTCAGGGGACGTCCTACGAGCAGTACTTC. It yields the protein CASRLQGTSYEQYF.